Below are 16 T cell receptor beta chains sequenced from a single sample in a study of blood T cell repertoires in COVID-19. Profiling relied on immunoSEQ multiplex PCR, and the TCRdb table lists in-frame clones only, not all of them. The sample yields about 100,000 clones, around 88% seen once. Sequences were obtained from peripheral blood. These receptors were taken from a human donor in a cohort sampled during active COVID-19.

The chain is built from TRBV9 and TRBJ1-5, with a weak D call TRBD1 (5 bases). Germline V gene data show CDR1 as SGDLS and CDR2 as YYNGEE. The CDR3 spans 15 residues. Trimming cost V 4 bases and J 7 bases, with 18 bases left between them. CDR3 region: CASSPGQGFGQPQHF. The CDR3 DNA follows: TGTGCCAGCAGCCCAGGGCAAGGGTTCGGGCAGCCCCAGCATTTT.

This sequence joins TRBV9 and TRBJ2-1; 10 positions agree with TRBD2. The V and J ends lost 5 bases and 5 bases, in that order; junction bases with no gene match: 4. Germline CDR1 SGDLS, CDR2 YYNGEE. The CDR3 length is 14 residues. CDR3: CASSTSGVNNEQFF. CDR3 bases: TGTGCCAGCAGTACTAGCGGGGTAAACAATGAGCAGTTCTTC. The full variable domain, completed using reference TRBV9 and TRBJ2-1, is DSGVTQTPKHLITATGQRVTLRCSPRSGDLSVYWYQQSLDQGLQFLIQYYNGEERAKGNILERFSAQQFPDLHSELNLSSLELGDSALYFCASSTSGVNNEQFFGPGTRLTVL.

V and J are TRBV19 and TRBJ2-3; 9 bases align to TRBD2. CDR1 and CDR2 from the germline V gene are LNHDA and SQIVND (reference sequence). The CDR3 extends over 15 amino acids. The ends lost 5 bases at V and 4 bases at J; junction bases unmatched: 7. The chain's CDR3 is CASSSIAGASDTQYF. CDR3 bases: TGTGCCAGTAGTTCCATAGCGGGAGCTTCAGATACGCAGTATTTT.

The chain joins TRBV11-2 to TRBJ2-1; 8 nucleotides line up with TRBD1. The CDR3 sequence is 16 residues long. Trimming at V came to 1 base and at J to 8 bases, leaving 10 bases not matched to a gene. CDR1 is SGHAT and CDR2 is FQNNGV in the germline V gene. CDR3 amino acids: CASSLAAGGGLHEQFF. CDR3 sequence (DNA): TGTGCCAGCAGCTTAGCGGCAGGGGGCGGATTGCATGAGCAGTTCTTC. The full variable domain, with the rest looked up from reference TRBV11-2 and TRBJ2-1, is EAGVAQSPRYKIIEKRQSVAFWCNPISGHATLYWYQQILGQGPKLLIQFQNNGVVDDSQLPKDRFSAERLKGVDSTLKIQPAKLEDSAVYLCASSLAAGGGLHEQFFGPGTRLTVL.

The genes are TRBV12-3 or TRBV12-4 and TRBJ1-6; D is unresolved. Trimming took off 6 bases at V and 14 bases at J, with 14 bases between the two ends. The CDR3 is 12 residues long. In DNA form, the CDR3 reads TGTGCCAGCAGCCGGAGCGCTTCCTCCCTCCACTTT. Translated: CASSRSASSLHF.

This chain links TRBV27 with TRBJ2-3; 7 bases align to TRBD1. The V and J ends lost 5 bases and 0 bases, in that order; junction bases with no gene match: 11. Germline lookup yields CDR1 MNHEY and CDR2 SMNVEV (reference sequence). The CDR3 contains 17 residues. The chain's CDR3 is CASSAQRGRGSTDTQYF. In nucleotides, the CDR3 is TGTGCCAGCAGTGCACAGAGGGGGCGCGGGAGCACAGATACGCAGTATTTT.

The chain links TRBV7-8 to TRBJ2-2; TRBD2 aligns across 9 bases. The germline gives CDR1 SGHVS, CDR2 FQNEAQ. The CDR3 covers 17 residues. V lost 2 bases and J lost 1; bases outside the gene matches: 5. CDR3 coding DNA: TGTGCCAGCAGCTTATCCAGTAGCGGGAGGAACACCGGGGAGCTGTTTTTT. This gives the protein CASSLSSSGRNTGELFF.

The rearrangement links TRBV9 to TRBJ2-3, with TRBD2 matching 9 bases. The CDR3 length is 15 residues. Trimming at V came to 2 bases and at J to 6 bases, leaving 7 bases not matched to a gene. CDR1 SGDLS and CDR2 YYNGEE come from the germline V gene. The CDR3 region is CASSVAGTSFDTQYF. The CDR3 nucleotides are TGTGCCAGCAGCGTGGCCGGGACTAGCTTCGATACGCAGTATTTT.

The chain links TRBV7-3 to TRBJ2-1; TRBD2 might be the D (6 bases). The germline V and J ends were trimmed by 8 bases and 0 bases, with 26 bases remaining between them. In germline, CDR1 is SGHTA, CDR2 FQGTGA. This CDR3 is built from 19 residues. For the CDR3, the DNA is TGTGCCAGCGCCAAAGCGGGCCTCGACCCTGAAAGCTCCTACAATGAGCAGTTCTTC. Amino acids: CASAKAGLDPESSYNEQFF.

The chain links TRBV10-1 to TRBJ2-7; D possibly corresponds to TRBD2 (5 bases). V was pared by 1 base and J by 7 bases, with 11 bases between. Germline CDR1 reads WNHNN; CDR2 reads SYGVQD (reference sequence). The CDR3 extends over 13 amino acids. The CDR3 bases are TGCGCCAGCAGTGAGTACACCGGGAATGAGCAGTACTTC. Its translation: CASSEYTGNEQYF.

The CDR3 sequence: CASTNRGKGIEAFF. In DNA, the CDR3 is TGTGCCAGCACCAACAGGGGCAAGGGGATTGAAGCTTTCTTT. The chain recombines TRBV6-5 with TRBJ1-1; 7 bases align to TRBD1. J gave up 7 bases and V 7 bases, and 12 bases lay outside the gene matches. In germline, CDR1 is MNHEY, CDR2 SVGAGI. This CDR3 spans 14 amino acids.

The chain is built from TRBV7-8 and TRBJ1-6, with TRBD1 as a possible D gene (5 bases). Trimming took 1 base from V and 9 from J, leaving 16 bases between them. Per germline, CDR1 SGHVS and CDR2 FQNEAQ. The CDR3 totals 16 residues. CDR3 sequence reads: CASSLEAQGIISPLHF. As DNA, the CDR3 is TGTGCCAGCAGCTTAGAGGCGCAGGGAATAATTTCACCCCTCCACTTT.

This clone was seen once. The gene calls are TRBV10-3 and TRBJ2-6, with a weak D call TRBD2 (6 bases). Germline V CDR1 and CDR2: ENHRY, SYGVKD. V gave up 7 bases and J gave up 0 bases, with 10 bases separating them. The CDR3 has 15 residues. Here the CDR3 DNA reads TGTGCCATCAACCTCGGGAGCTCTGGGGCCAACGTCCTGACTTTC. Residues: CAINLGSSGANVLTF.

This rearrangement joins TRBV7-9 to TRBJ2-1; 10 bases are a match to TRBD2. Germline CDR1 and CDR2: SEHNR and FQNEAQ (reference sequence). The junction had 11 bases not matched to a gene; V was cut back by 5 bases and J by 7 bases. This CDR3 region has 16 residues. The CDR3 nucleotides read TGTGCCAGCAGCCGAGGAGGGACTAGCGAAAGAAATGAGCAGTTCTTC. This codes for CASSRGGTSERNEQFF.

The chain joins TRBV9 to TRBJ2-2, with D hard to call. V was clipped by 0 bases and J by 5 bases, with 5 bases between them. Germline V gene lookup returns CDR1 SGDLS and CDR2 YYNGEE. CDR3 length: 13 amino acids. The CDR3 spells CASSVARTGELFF. The DNA of the CDR3 is TGTGCCAGCAGCGTAGCTCGGACCGGGGAGCTGTTTTTT. The complete variable domain, with remaining parts taken from reference TRBV9 and TRBJ2-2, reads DSGVTQTPKHLITATGQRVTLRCSPRSGDLSVYWYQQSLDQGLQFLIQYYNGEERAKGNILERFSAQQFPDLHSELNLSSLELGDSALYFCASSVARTGELFFGEGSRLTVL.

The chain carries TRBV27 and TRBJ2-7, with 16 nucleotides matching TRBD2. In germline, CDR1 is MNHEY, CDR2 SMNVEV (reference sequence). Trimming at V came to 8 bases and at J to 7 bases, leaving 14 bases not matched to a gene. This CDR3 spans 17 amino acids. As DNA, the CDR3 is TGTGCCAGCGCTTTCCCCTCCGGGACTAGCGGGAGGGGGGAGCAGTACTTC. Translating it yields CASAFPSGTSGRGEQYF.